This T cell receptor (beta chain) was documented in a study of cytomegalovirus exposure and HLA in healthy donors. Study summary: Unique TCRs from HLA-typed donors, some 85 million of them, were held in an early data release.

This PCR relied on a set of 60 Vbeta primers and 13 Jbeta primers. TCRdb's copy holds only in-frame clones and misses some; the assay was immunoSEQ multiplex PCR. Altogether 200,000 to 250,000 clones are present, about three quarters being singletons, with the ten largest covering roughly a sixth. The junction had 4 bases not matched to a gene; V was cut back by 2 bases and J by 4 bases. The CDR3 consists of 15 residues. Germline lookup yields CDR1 SGHKS and CDR2 YYEKEE (reference sequence). V and J are TRBV5-5 and TRBJ2-3; 10 bases align to TRBD2. The origin of this receptor is a man in his forties in good health and CMV-seronegative. Sequencing used PBMCs. This CDR3 is CASSLTSGASDTQYF. CDR3 nucleotide sequence: TGTGCCAGCAGCTTAACTAGCGGGGCCTCAGATACGCAGTATTTT.